These T cell receptor beta chains were read from a single sample in a study of cytomegalovirus exposure and HLA in healthy donors. Some clones are missing from TCRdb's copy, which holds only in-frame ones; the method was immunoSEQ multiplex PCR. The data contain about 160,000 clones, approximately 88% of them seen just once; the ten biggest clones take up approximately 0.98%. The material sequenced was PBMCs. All receptors derive from a man aged 25-40 years in good health and CMV-seronegative. CDR3s include the opening cysteine and the closing phenylalanine or tryptophan. D genes are given only for firm matches.

>NA|TRBV11-2|14
CASSSGHSTDTQYF
>NA|TRBV19|17
CASSIVKAADYNSPLHF
>TRBD1|TRBV2|15
CASSETGSYYTEAFF
>NA|TRBV5-1|12
CASSRGPDEQFF
>TRBD2|TRBV7-8|19
CASSLVSTSGGRGGYEQYF
>TRBD2|TRBV9|17
CASSGTSSSSGANVLTF
>NA|TRBV7-9|13
CASSLTGASEQFF
>NA|TRBV19|16
CASSIGGTRIDQPQHF
>NA|TRBV28|12
CASTGTTYEQYF
>TRBD2|TRBV9|15
CASSLRLATYNEQFF
>TRBD2|TRBV5-1|19
CASTNREGGSSGSVNEQFF
>TRBD1|TRBV5-1|15
CASSNARQGAFEQYF
>NA|TRBV11-2|14
CASSSITGTGELFF
>TRBD1|TRBV5-5|13
CASSRDRVNEQFF
>NA|TRBV5-1|13
CASSKTIGDEQFF
>NA|TRBV7-9|12
CSSSRGYYEQYF
>NA|TRBV10-3|15
CAIRDGGFPDQPQHF
>TRBD1|TRBV18|17
CASSPAGQRISGNTIYF
>NA|TRBV27|12
CASSSRGQGYTF
>NA|TRBV7-8|17
CASSPSSSGDGYNEQFF
>TRBD1|TRBV5-1|14
CASSRTGGSNEQFF
>TRBD1|TRBV6-1|15
CASSLGTANNSPLHF
>TRBD2|TRBV7-8|12
CASSWEGETQYF
>TRBD2|TRBV4-3|15
CASSKGLAGTYEQYF